This T cell receptor (beta chain) was obtained from a study of T cell responses to AZD1222 COVID-19 vaccine. Study results and caveats: At 160-218 and 743-854, vaccine-associated CD4 TCRs were dominant, and they spanned spike. Reportedly, nearly half of unique spike TCRs recognized epitopes outside B.1.351/B.1.1.7 mutations. Donors were largely white British and mainly female; clonal diversity was possibly underestimated.

CDR3 length: 17 residues. Per germline, CDR1 MNHEY and CDR2 SVGEGT. Trimming cost V 5 bases and J 5 bases, with 23 bases left between them. A remark on this clone: Its target is not known.

Profiled with immunoSEQ multiplex PCR; TCRdb holds only in-frame clones, not every one. The profile shows around 160,000 clones, about 90% of them singletons. The origin of this receptor is an adult who received the AZD1222 COVID-19 vaccine. The sequenced sample was peripheral blood, obtained 28 days after the second AZD1222 dose. This sequence joins TRBV6-2 or TRBV6-3 and TRBJ2-3; D possibly matches TRBD1 or TRBD2 (5 bases each). The CDR3 DNA sequence: TGTGCCAGCAGTGTCTCCGGGGCAGGTCTAATGAGAGATACGCAGTATTTT. This translates into CASSVSGAGLMRDTQYF.